These 27 T cell receptor beta chains came from one sample sequenced in a study of cytomegalovirus exposure and HLA in healthy donors. PCR employed 60 Vbeta and 13 Jbeta primers. The table came from immunoSEQ multiplex PCR; TCRdb's copy has only in-frame clones and leaves some out. The table shows approximately 170,000 clones, with about 80% occurring only once. The material sequenced was PBMCs. Every receptor here comes from a man in his late teens or twenties in good health and CMV-seropositive.

The table lists this clone with a few counts. The chain has TRBV5-6 and TRBJ2-1; D remains unclear. The CDR3 consists of 11 residues. V was pared by 4 bases and J by 7 bases, with 6 bases between. Germline loops: CDR1 SGHDT, CDR2 YYEEEE. The CDR3 reads CASSVSNEQFF. The CDR3 DNA is TGTGCCAGCAGCGTTTCTAATGAGCAGTTCTTC.

This clone appeared a few times. This chain uses TRBV28 with TRBJ1-5, with D tentatively TRBD1 (5 bases). Trimming pared 4 bases from V and 6 bases from J, leaving 13 bases between. Germline V gene lookup returns CDR1 MDHEN and CDR2 SYDVKM. This CDR3 contains 14 residues. The DNA of the CDR3 is TGTGCCAGCAGTTACAAGGGGAAGCGTCAGCCCCAGCATTTT. This sequence encodes CASSYKGKRQPQHF.

The chain links TRBV27 to TRBJ2-5, with 8 bases that match TRBD1. The CDR3 has 16 residues. Trimming removed 8 bases from V and 9 bases from J; junction bases left unmatched: 20. In germline, CDR1 is MNHEY, CDR2 SMNVEV (reference sequence). CDR3 sequence (DNA): TGTGCCAGCGGGACAGGCGGTGGGGGCACCACCGAAGCCCAGTACTTC. It codes for CASGTGGGGTTEAQYF.

The CDR3 DNA reads as TGTGCCACCAGCAGAGATTCTGGGAGCTACGAGCAGTACTTC. Translating it yields CATSRDSGSYEQYF. The gene calls are TRBV15 and TRBJ2-7, with a weak D call TRBD2 (5 bases). Trimming removed 0 bases at V and 3 bases at J, with 9 bases between. The CDR3 length is 14 residues. Germline values: CDR1 LNHNV, CDR2 YYDKDF (reference sequence).

This clone was seen only a few times. V usage is TRBV7-9 and J usage is TRBJ1-2; TRBD1 aligns across 9 bases. Germline V lookup: CDR1 SEHNR, CDR2 FQNEAQ (reference sequence). The CDR3 runs to 13 residues. V shed 5 bases and J 6 bases; nucleotides not matched to a gene: 4. DNA of the CDR3: TGTGCCAGCAGCCTCGACAGGGGGGATGGCTACACCTTC. This encodes CASSLDRGDGYTF.

The chain couples TRBV28 to TRBJ1-2; D not certain. The length of the CDR3 is 14 residues. Germline-derived CDR1 and CDR2 are MDHEN and SYDVKM. V shed 0 bases and J shed 2 bases, with 7 bases lying between them. CDR3: CASSLWQENYGYTF. CDR3 sequence (DNA): TGTGCCAGCAGTTTATGGCAGGAAAACTATGGCTACACCTTC.

The chain joins TRBV2 to TRBJ2-5; possibly TRBD2 for D (7 bases). The CDR3 length is 14 residues. Per germline, CDR1 SNHLY and CDR2 FYNNEI. Trimming removed 6 bases at V and 1 base at J, with 12 bases between. CDR3 loop: CASRGRGFQETQYF. The CDR3 coding sequence is TGTGCCAGCAGGGGGAGGGGGTTCCAAGAGACCCAGTACTTC.

The genes are TRBV7-9 and TRBJ2-7; D is unclear. V lost 5 bases to trimming and J lost 0 bases, with 17 bases between them. This CDR3 has 16 residues. Germline assignment: CDR1 SEHNR and CDR2 FQNEAQ (reference sequence). The CDR3 bases are TGTGCCAGCAGCCAAAGGAGACTGGCAAACTCCTACGAGCAGTACTTC. Its protein product is CASSQRRLANSYEQYF. Based on the CDR3 plus reference TRBV7-9 and TRBJ2-7, the full variable domain is DTGVSQNPRHKITKRGQNVTFRCDPISEHNRLYWYRQTLGQGPEFLTYFQNEAQLEKSRLLSDRFSAERPKGSFSTLEIQRTEQGDSAMYLCASSQRRLANSYEQYFGPGTRLTVT.

J is TRBJ2-5 and V is TRBV4-1, with D possibly matching TRBD2 (6 bases). Germline V gene sequence: CDR1 MGHRA, CDR2 YSYEKL. V gave up 4 bases and J gave up 5 bases, with 20 bases separating them. The CDR3 sequence is 16 residues long. In DNA form, the CDR3 reads TGCGCCAGCAGCCGAGTGGGGGGTCCAATCGGGGAGACCCAGTACTTC. Protein: CASSRVGGPIGETQYF.

This chain uses TRBV14 with TRBJ1-2, with TRBD1 identical over 7 bases. The ends lost 3 bases at V and 4 bases at J; junction bases unmatched: 8. CDR1 SGHDN and CDR2 FVKESK come from the germline V gene. The CDR3 has 15 residues. CDR3 DNA sequence: TGTGCCAGCAGCCACACAGGGGCCAGGGGCTATGGCTACACCTTC. Translated: CASSHTGARGYGYTF.

This clone was counted a single time. The chain has TRBV5-6 and TRBJ1-1, with a weak D call TRBD1 (5 bases). The germline gives CDR1 SGHDT, CDR2 YYEEEE. This CDR3 has 13 amino acids. V lost 4 bases and J 8 bases, leaving 15 bases between the germline ends. CDR3 DNA sequence: TGTGCCAGCAGCCTCAACAGGTTAAGGGAAGCTTTCTTT. This translates into CASSLNRLREAFF.

The chain has TRBV19 and TRBJ2-5; 13 nucleotides agree with TRBD2. CDR1 is LNHDA, CDR2 SQIVND, per germline (reference sequence). Trimming removed 0 bases from V and 5 bases from J; junction bases left unmatched: 6. This CDR3 is 17 amino acids long. In DNA form, the CDR3 reads TGTGCCAGTAGTATAGAACTAGCGGGAGGGCCTTATGAGACCCAGTACTTC. Translation gives CASSIELAGGPYETQYF. The variable domain in full, completed from reference TRBV19 and TRBJ2-5, reads DGGITQSPKYLFRKEGQNVTLSCEQNLNHDAMYWYRQDPGQGLRLIYYSQIVNDFQKGDIAEGYSVSREKKESFPLTVTSAQKNPTAFYLCASSIELAGGPYETQYFGPGTRLLVL.

The rearrangement uses TRBV7-9 and TRBJ2-2; 7 nucleotides agree with TRBD2. The germline V gene has CDR1 SEHNR and CDR2 FQNEAQ (reference sequence). J was trimmed by 6 bases and V by 5 bases; bases with no gene match: 12. CDR3 length: 16 residues. The CDR3, as DNA: TGTGCCAGCAGCGCCCGACTAGCCCCCGGGGCCGGGGAGCTGTTTTTT. Translation: CASSARLAPGAGELFF.

V gene TRBV2 combines with J gene TRBJ2-7; D not certain. The length of the CDR3 is 11 residues. In germline, CDR1 is SNHLY, CDR2 FYNNEI. V was clipped by 7 bases and J by 2 bases, with 6 bases between them. The CDR3 here is CASTPAYEQYF. CDR3 in DNA: TGTGCCAGCACCCCGGCCTACGAGCAGTACTTC.

Here the CDR3 reads CASTDSDYGYTF. The CDR3 DNA sequence: TGTGCCAGTACGGACAGCGACTATGGCTACACCTTC. This chain uses TRBV19 with TRBJ1-2, with TRBD1 as a possible D gene (6 bases). Germline V lookup: CDR1 LNHDA, CDR2 SQIVND (reference sequence). Trimming took 7 bases from V and 3 from J, leaving 9 bases between them. The CDR3 has 12 residues.

The V and J genes are TRBV11-2 and TRBJ2-7; 7 positions agree with TRBD2. The CDR3 runs to 17 residues. Germline CDR1 and CDR2: SGHAT and FQNNGV. V shed 0 bases and J 1 base; nucleotides not matched to a gene: 9. The CDR3 is CASSLDLLADSSYEQYF. DNA of the CDR3: TGTGCCAGCAGCTTAGATCTGCTAGCGGATAGTTCCTACGAGCAGTACTTC.

This clone was counted once. The chain carries TRBV7-3 and TRBJ2-3; a weak D match, TRBD2 (6 bases). In germline, CDR1 is SGHTA, CDR2 FQGTGA. V lost 5 bases and J lost 2, with 17 bases in between. This CDR3 spans 16 amino acids. DNA of the CDR3: TGTGCCAGCAGCCACACTAGTGGGGGGTTCACAGATACGCAGTATTTT. Its translation is CASSHTSGGFTDTQYF.

This sequence joins TRBV5-4 and TRBJ2-7, with 15 bases identical to TRBD2. CDR1 and CDR2 from the germline V gene are SGHNT and YYREEE (reference sequence). The CDR3 contains 17 residues. The V and J ends lost 4 bases and 3 bases, in that order; junction bases with no gene match: 8. CDR3 DNA: TGTGCCAGCAGCGGAGGACTAGCGGGAGGGCCAAGCTACGAGCAGTACTTC. Its protein product is CASSGGLAGGPSYEQYF.

This clone has more than one count but fewer than ten. The chain links TRBV2 to TRBJ2-1; 9 bases match TRBD1. The CDR3 is 15 amino acids. CDR1 and CDR2 from the germline V gene are SNHLY and FYNNEI. V lost 8 bases and J lost 4; bases outside the gene matches: 9. The CDR3 protein is CASPTPDRGYNEQFF. DNA of the CDR3: TGTGCCAGCCCCACCCCGGACAGGGGATACAATGAGCAGTTCTTC.

The chain recombines TRBV4-2 with TRBJ1-1; 7 positions agree with TRBD1. Germline CDR1 and CDR2: LGHNA and YNFKEQ. V lost 6 bases, J lost 4 bases, and 11 bases stayed unmatched. This CDR3 has 15 amino acids. The CDR3 DNA reads TGTGCCAGCAGTGAAACCCAGGGGGAGTCCACTGAAGCTTTCTTT. Translated, it gives CASSETQGESTEAFF.

This chain links TRBV28 with TRBJ1-2; D is ambiguous. The length of the CDR3 is 10 residues. Germline V gives CDR1 MDHEN, CDR2 SYDVKM. Trimming cost V 8 bases and J 8 bases, with 9 bases left between them. The CDR3 DNA sequence: TGTGCCAGCGAACGTGAGGGCTACACCTTC. It translates to CASEREGYTF.

This chain uses TRBV7-9 with TRBJ1-2; TRBD1 agrees at 7 bases. V shed 2 bases, J shed 3 bases, and the junction held 3 bases outside the gene matches. Germline V gene sequence: CDR1 SEHNR, CDR2 FQNEAQ (reference sequence). The CDR3 loop spans 14 amino acids. The CDR3 coding sequence is TGTGCCAGCAGCTTACTCCAGGGGGACTATGGCTACACCTTC. Its protein product is CASSLLQGDYGYTF.

This clone came up once. The rearrangement links TRBV7-6 to TRBJ2-3, with a tentative D call TRBD2 (5 bases). The CDR3 is 15 residues long. Trimming stripped 4 bases from V and 4 bases from J, with 15 bases between. Germline CDR1 SGHVS, CDR2 FNYEAQ. CDR3 nucleotides: TGTGCCAGCAGCTCTCTAGCCGGGGTAGCAGATACGCAGTATTTT. Its protein is CASSSLAGVADTQYF.

This clone was observed once. The J gene is TRBJ1-2, the V gene TRBV4-2, with D unresolved. CDR1 is LGHNA and CDR2 is YNFKEQ in the germline V gene. Deletions cut 0 bases from V and 3 bases from J, with 14 bases between. The CDR3 consists of 16 residues. The CDR3 region has the DNA TGTGCCAGCAGCCAAGAAATGTTGAGGACTCACTATGGCTACACCTTC. Translated: CASSQEMLRTHYGYTF.

CDR3 sequence: CASSPRGGGTDTQYF. In DNA, the CDR3 is TGTGCCAGCAGCCCCCGGGGAGGCGGGACAGATACGCAGTATTTT. This rearrangement joins TRBV25-1 to TRBJ2-3; D is perhaps TRBD2 (6 bases). The V end was cut by 6 bases, the J end by 3 bases, with 16 bases between. CDR3 length: 15 amino acids. CDR1 is MGHDK, CDR2 SYGVNS, per germline.

This clone occurred a few times. The chain recombines TRBV6-4 with TRBJ2-7; D perhaps matches TRBD2 (5 bases). Trimming left V 3 bases short and J 7 bases short, with 13 bases between. Germline CDR1 reads MRHNA; CDR2 reads SNTAGT. The length of the CDR3 is 13 residues. CDR3 nucleotides: TGTGCCAGCAGTGAACTAGTAGGAGGAGAGCAGTACTTC. Its translation: CASSELVGGEQYF.

The chain joins TRBV27 to TRBJ1-2; 8 bases match TRBD1. The length of the CDR3 is 15 residues. V lost 5 bases, J lost 9 bases, and 14 bases stayed unmatched. Germline V gene sequence: CDR1 MNHEY, CDR2 SMNVEV (reference sequence). The CDR3 sequence is CASSPTPPTGERYTF. The DNA of the CDR3 is TGTGCCAGCAGTCCGACCCCCCCGACAGGGGAACGCTACACCTTC.